This T cell receptor beta chain was identified during a study of radiotherapy plus CTLA-4 blockade in lung cancer. Measured with immunoSEQ multiplex PCR; TCRdb has only the in-frame clones, and not every one. The table includes tens of thousands of clones, 70% to 80% detected once. CDR1 and CDR2 from the germline V gene are SGHTA and FQGNSA. Trimming cost V 1 base and J 1 base, with 8 bases left between them. The CDR3 runs to 15 residues. Ipilimumab CTLA-4 blockade and focal radiation were given to patients with chemo-refractory metastatic non-small-cell lung cancer. Material: peripheral blood, obtained from a patient treated with radiotherapy plus ipilimumab. This TCR was sampled from a human donor with non-small cell lung cancer who had a complete response to radiotherapy plus ipilimumab. The chain recombines TRBV7-2 with TRBJ1-5; D is undetermined. The CDR3 DNA reads as TGTGCCAGCAGCTTAGATCCGGGGAGCAATCAGCCCCAGCATTTT. Its translation is CASSLDPGSNQPQHF.